These T cell receptor beta chains were read from a single sample in a study of cytomegalovirus exposure and HLA in healthy donors. The table came from immunoSEQ multiplex PCR; TCRdb's copy has only in-frame clones and leaves some out. The data contain some 100,000 clones, approximately 90% of them singletons. Sequences were obtained from PBMCs. The receptors were sampled from a man between 18 and 35 years old in good health and CMV-seropositive. CDR3s include the opening cysteine and the closing phenylalanine or tryptophan. A D gene is named only where the DNA matches it firmly. Rows give clone size only sometimes, using once, few, many, or a class for an expanded clone.

j_gene	v_gene	abundance	len	d_gene	CDR3aa	CDR3nt
TRBJ2-2	TRBV19	.	14	.	CASSVLGHTGELFF	TGTGCCAGTAGCGTCCTTGGGCACACCGGGGAGCTGTTTTTT
TRBJ2-2	TRBV7-8	.	17	.	CASSPRRSPPATGELFF	TGTGCCAGCAGCCCGCGGCGGTCTCCTCCTGCGACCGGGGAGCTGTTTTTT
TRBJ2-3	TRBV5-1	.	15	.	CASSSTPQITDTQYF	TGCGCCAGCAGCTCAACCCCACAGATAACAGATACGCAGTATTTT
TRBJ2-1	TRBV7-9	once	14	.	CASSLEGVVDEQFF	TGTGCCAGCAGCTTAGAGGGGGTGGTCGATGAGCAGTTCTTC
TRBJ1-5	TRBV7-9	.	16	.	CASSSPRADTDQPQHF	TGTGCCAGCAGCTCCCCGAGGGCTGACACGGATCAGCCCCAGCATTTT
TRBJ1-2	TRBV4-3	.	16	TRBD1	CASSQGRQGSSYGYTF	TGCGCCAGCAGCCAAGGGAGACAGGGAAGTTCCTATGGCTACACCTTC
TRBJ1-2	TRBV6-6	.	13	.	CASSQGSGYGYTF	TGTGCCAGCAGTCAGGGATCCGGCTATGGCTACACCTTC
TRBJ1-1	TRBV6-1	once	10	.	CASRETEAFF	TGTGCCAGCAGGGAGACTGAAGCTTTCTTT
TRBJ2-1	TRBV7-6	.	16	.	CASSLEDRVRNNEQFF	TGTGCCAGCAGCTTAGAGGACAGAGTTCGAAACAATGAGCAGTTCTTC
TRBJ2-3	TRBV2	.	11	TRBD2	CASSREGTQYF	TGTGCCAGCAGTAGGGAGGGAACGCAGTATTTT
TRBJ2-3	TRBV28	.	13	.	CASSLGATDTQYF	TGTGCCAGCAGTTTAGGGGCCACAGATACGCAGTATTTT
TRBJ1-3	TRBV28	.	15	.	CASSLVRTTGNTIYF	TGTGCCAGCAGTTTAGTGCGGACAACTGGAAACACCATATATTTT
TRBJ2-4	TRBV6-1	.	16	.	CASSEIFGVAKNIQYF	TGTGCCAGCAGTGAAATATTCGGGGTAGCCAAAAACATTCAGTACTTC
TRBJ2-5	TRBV5-6	.	13	.	CASSLAGVGTQYF	TGTGCCAGCAGCTTGGCGGGGGTGGGGACCCAGTACTTC
TRBJ2-3	TRBV4-1	.	15	TRBD1	CASSPRSRGSDTQYF	TGCGCCAGCAGCCCTAGGAGCAGGGGGTCAGATACGCAGTATTTT
TRBJ1-5	TRBV23-1	.	14	TRBD1	CAIGRGPSNQPQHF	TGCGCCATCGGCAGGGGGCCGAGCAATCAGCCCCAGCATTTT